The 25 T cell receptor beta chains given below trace back to one sample, sequenced in a study of T-cell reconstitution after alpha-beta-depleted transplantation in children. Researchers prepared the TCRbeta library using unique molecular identifiers, the study reports. TCRdb used MiXCR to reprocess the PCR reads, holding one entry per CDR3 protein. The sample lists over 150,000 distinct CDR3 sequences, roughly 6% occurring once. Here the sequenced sample was PBMCs, taken before TCRalphabeta/CD19-depleted stem cell transplant. These receptors were taken from a girl under three years old with combined immunodeficiency, due to receive a stem cell transplant.

V gene TRBV2 combines with J gene TRBJ2-3, with 12 positions matching TRBD2. CDR1 and CDR2 (germline): SNHLY, FYNNEI. Trimming removed 1 base from V and 3 bases from J; junction bases left unmatched: 5. The CDR3 consists of 17 residues. Here the CDR3 reads CASSEGRTSGITDTQYF. Written as DNA, the CDR3 is TGTGCCAGCAGTGAAGGACGGACTAGCGGGATTACAGATACGCAGTATTTT.

This clonotype was counted many times. V and J are TRBV7-2 and TRBJ2-7; unclear D gene. V was pared by 5 bases and J by 2 bases, with 16 bases between. The CDR3 is 15 residues long. Germline values: CDR1 SGHTA, CDR2 FQGNSA. The CDR3 loop is CASSPHRGNPYEQYF. CDR3 DNA sequence: TGTGCCAGCAGCCCTCACCGTGGGAATCCCTACGAGCAGTACTTC. The variable domain in full, with the rest retrieved from reference TRBV7-2 and TRBJ2-7, is GAGVSQSPSNKVTEKGKDVELRCDPISGHTALYWYRQSLGQGLEFLIYFQGNSAPDKSGLPSDRFSAERTGGSVSTLTIQRTQQEDSAVYLCASSPHRGNPYEQYFGPGTRLTVT.

The rearrangement links TRBV5-1 to TRBJ2-3; D is unclear. Germline V gene data show CDR1 as SGHRS and CDR2 as YFSETQ. This CDR3 comprises 15 residues. The V gene lost 1 base and the J gene lost 2 bases, with 11 bases spanning the gap. CDR3: CASSLLQPATDTQYF. CDR3 coding DNA: TGCGCCAGCAGCTTGTTGCAGCCAGCCACAGATACGCAGTATTTT.

This clonotype showed up many times. The genes are TRBV20-1 and TRBJ2-7; the D is unclear. Trimming stripped 0 bases from V and 3 bases from J, with 12 bases between. Germline V CDR1 and CDR2: DFQATT, SNEGSKA (reference sequence). This CDR3 has 14 amino acids. The CDR3 coding sequence is TGCAGTGCTAGAGACGGCGGAGCCCTCTACGAGCAGTACTTC. It is translated as CSARDGGALYEQYF.

This clonotype was seen many times. The chain couples TRBV4-3 to TRBJ1-2; TRBD1 might be the D (5 bases). Germline V gene data show CDR1 as LGHNA and CDR2 as YSLEER. Trimming removed 0 bases at V and 5 bases at J, with 19 bases between. There are 17 residues in the CDR3. The CDR3 DNA sequence: TGCGCCAGCAGCCAAGATCTAGTAGGGGCTGTGGGGTATGGCTACACCTTC. It translates to CASSQDLVGAVGYGYTF.

This clonotype was seen at least ten times. V gene TRBV7-6 combines with J gene TRBJ2-1, with D uncertain. Trimming removed 2 bases from V and 7 bases from J, with 3 bases in between. Germline V gene sequence: CDR1 SGHVS, CDR2 FNYEAQ. This CDR3 spans 11 amino acids. Here the CDR3 reads CASSLRNEQFF. The CDR3 bases are TGTGCCAGCAGCTTAAGGAATGAGCAGTTCTTC.

The chain combines TRBV7-9 with TRBJ2-7; possibly TRBD1 for D (6 bases). V was trimmed by 1 base and J by 2 bases, leaving 9 bases between them. Germline CDR1 is SEHNR and CDR2 is FQNEAQ (reference sequence). The CDR3 sequence is 14 residues long. The CDR3, as DNA: TGTGCCAGCAGCTTAGTGGCAGGGGCCTACGAGCAGTACTTC. This encodes CASSLVAGAYEQYF. The variable domain in full, with the rest retrieved from reference TRBV7-9 and TRBJ2-7, is DTGVSQNPRHKITKRGQNVTFRCDPISEHNRLYWYRQTLGQGPEFLTYFQNEAQLEKSRLLSDRFSAERPKGSFSTLEIQRTEQGDSAMYLCASSLVAGAYEQYFGPGTRLTVT.

The table lists this clonotype with a few counts. The J gene is TRBJ2-7, the V gene TRBV2; D perhaps matches TRBD2 (5 bases). Germline V gene lookup returns CDR1 SNHLY and CDR2 FYNNEI. This CDR3 region has 13 residues. The V end was cut by 6 bases, the J end by 4 bases, with 13 bases between. The CDR3 here is CASSPRVGYEQYF. The DNA of the CDR3 is TGTGCCAGCAGCCCGAGGGTGGGTTACGAGCAGTACTTC.

The chain has TRBV12-3 or TRBV12-4 and TRBJ2-1; TRBD2 is a possible D gene (5 bases). V lost 4 bases and J lost 0, with 10 bases in between. This CDR3 spans 15 amino acids. The CDR3 sequence: CASSSGVGSYNEQFF. The CDR3 nucleotides are TGTGCCAGCAGTTCCGGGGTGGGCTCCTACAATGAGCAGTTCTTC.

This clonotype was counted ten times or more. J is TRBJ2-4 and V is TRBV11-2, with 7 nucleotides matching TRBD1. CDR3 length: 15 amino acids. The germline V gene has CDR1 SGHAT and CDR2 FQNNGV. J gave up 3 bases and V 4 bases, and 6 bases lay outside the gene matches. The CDR3 loop reads CASSWGWDSKNIQYF. The CDR3, as DNA: TGTGCCAGCAGCTGGGGGTGGGACAGCAAAAACATTCAGTACTTC.

This clonotype was seen at least ten times. This chain connects TRBV20-1 to TRBJ2-4; either TRBD1 or TRBD2 may fit D (5 bases each). CDR1 is DFQATT, CDR2 SNEGSKA, per germline (reference sequence). The CDR3 is 11 amino acids. Trimming left V 6 bases short and J 8 bases short, with 11 bases between. The CDR3 here is CSARDGDIQYF. The CDR3 DNA sequence: TGCAGTGCCCGGGACGGAGACATTCAGTACTTC.

This clonotype was recorded many times. The chain couples TRBV28 to TRBJ2-1; D is unresolved. Per germline, CDR1 MDHEN and CDR2 SYDVKM. The CDR3 extends over 15 amino acids. V was trimmed by 11 bases and J by 5 bases, leaving 22 bases between them. CDR3 amino acids: CAPLLRPKGHNEQFF. In DNA, the CDR3 is TGTGCCCCCCTACTACGTCCAAAGGGTCACAATGAGCAGTTCTTC. Full variable domain (rest looked up from reference TRBV28 and TRBJ2-1): DVKVTQSSRYLVKRTGEKVFLECVQDMDHENMFWYRQDPGLGLRLIYFSYDVKMKEKGDIPEGYSVSREKKERFSLILESASTNQTSMYLCAPLLRPKGHNEQFFGPGTRLTVL.

This clonotype was observed many times. The genes are TRBV10-3 and TRBJ2-3, with D perhaps matching TRBD1 (5 bases). Germline lookup yields CDR1 ENHRY and CDR2 SYGVKD. Trimming took off 8 bases at V and 4 bases at J, with 13 bases between the two ends. This CDR3 has 13 residues. The CDR3 loop is CAIGSRGADTQYF. DNA for the CDR3: TGTGCCATCGGGTCAAGGGGTGCAGATACGCAGTATTTT.

The chain employs TRBV7-9 and TRBJ1-2, with D possibly TRBD1 on 5 matching bases. The CDR3 contains 17 residues. The V gene's germline CDR1 is SEHNR and CDR2 FQNEAQ (reference sequence). The V end was cut by 0 bases, the J end by 0 bases, with 14 bases between. CDR3 in amino acids: CASSLAGTDVSNYGYTF. CDR3 DNA: TGTGCCAGCAGCTTAGCCGGGACCGATGTTTCTAACTATGGCTACACCTTC.

A few counts support this clonotype. The genes are TRBV5-1 and TRBJ2-1, with 9 positions matching TRBD1. Germline trimming cut 7 bases from V and 7 bases from J; bases unmatched to any gene: 18. The CDR3 covers 17 residues. From germline, CDR1 is SGHRS and CDR2 YFSETQ. The CDR3 coding sequence is TGCGCCAGCTACCCCTTGGTGTGGACAGGGGAAAAAAATGAGCAGTTCTTC. Its translation is CASYPLVWTGEKNEQFF.

This clonotype was observed a few times. This rearrangement joins TRBV4-1 to TRBJ2-1; D is undetermined. Per germline, CDR1 MGHRA and CDR2 YSYEKL. This CDR3 has 16 amino acids. V dropped 0 bases and J dropped 3 bases, with 12 bases sitting between them. CDR3 DNA sequence: TGCGCCAGCAGCCAAGATCTCGACGGCTTCTACAATGAGCAGTTCTTC. Amino acids: CASSQDLDGFYNEQFF.

This clonotype has ten or more counts. The chain is built from TRBV25-1 and TRBJ1-3; D is ambiguous. V gave up 2 bases and J gave up 3 bases, with 8 bases separating them. Germline assignment: CDR1 MGHDK and CDR2 SYGVNS. The CDR3 spans 14 residues. The CDR3 is CASSETPHGNTIYF. The CDR3 region has the DNA TGTGCCAGCAGTGAAACCCCTCATGGAAACACCATATATTTT.

This clonotype was recorded at least ten times. The chain links TRBV20-1 to TRBJ2-7; D remains unclear. V shed 1 base and J shed 2 bases, with 15 bases lying between them. The CDR3 runs to 15 residues. Looked up from germline, CDR1 is DFQATT and CDR2 is SNEGSKA (reference sequence). CDR3: CSARAPDGFPYEQYF. The CDR3 DNA is TGCAGTGCTAGAGCCCCGGACGGATTCCCCTACGAGCAGTACTTC.

This clonotype was found many times. The chain couples TRBV28 to TRBJ2-1, with D unclear. V was shortened by 3 bases and J by 4 bases, with 10 bases between the two germline ends. CDR1 and CDR2 (germline): MDHEN, SYDVKM. The CDR3 sequence is 14 residues long. CDR3 in amino acids: CASSFELSYNEQFF. The CDR3 coding sequence is TGTGCCAGCAGTTTTGAGCTCTCTTACAATGAGCAGTTCTTC.

This clonotype occurred many times. The chain employs TRBV28 and TRBJ2-1; D is tentatively TRBD1 or TRBD2 (5 bases each). The CDR3 loop spans 14 amino acids. The V end was cut by 4 bases, the J end by 5 bases, with 12 bases between. CDR1 and CDR2 from the germline V gene are MDHEN and SYDVKM. The CDR3 loop reads CASSSGLFHNEQFF. CDR3 DNA sequence: TGTGCCAGCAGTTCGGGGCTATTCCACAATGAGCAGTTCTTC.

There are many counts of this clonotype. This chain uses TRBV28 with TRBJ2-1, with 7 bases fitting TRBD2. The CDR3 is made up of 15 amino acids. Looked up from germline, CDR1 is MDHEN and CDR2 is SYDVKM. The V and J ends lost 3 bases and 5 bases, in that order; junction bases with no gene match: 7. Here the CDR3 reads CASSFWGGPDNEQFF. The DNA for the CDR3 is TGTGCCAGCAGTTTTTGGGGAGGGCCGGACAATGAGCAGTTCTTC.

This clonotype was found many times. V usage is TRBV12-3 or TRBV12-4 and J usage is TRBJ1-5; D gene ambiguous. The CDR3 sequence is 12 residues long. Trimming pared 6 bases from V and 5 bases from J, leaving 8 bases between. The chain's CDR3 is CASSDGDQPQHF. CDR3 coding DNA: TGTGCCAGCAGCGATGGGGATCAGCCCCAGCATTTT.

The V call is TRBV6-5, the J call TRBJ2-1; 7 nucleotides match TRBD2. The V segment lost 0 bases and the J segment 7 bases; nucleotides outside the gene matches: 9. This CDR3 is built from 16 residues. CDR1 is MNHEY and CDR2 is SVGAGI in the germline V gene. DNA for the CDR3: TGTGCCAGCAGTTACTCGAGCGGGGTATCGCTTAATGAGCAGTTCTTC. Protein: CASSYSSGVSLNEQFF.

This clonotype was recorded at least ten times. This chain connects TRBV4-1 to TRBJ2-2, with D perhaps TRBD2 (5 bases). The germline gives CDR1 MGHRA, CDR2 YSYEKL. Deletions cut 1 base from V and 8 bases from J, with 5 bases between. The CDR3 is 12 residues long. The CDR3 sequence: CASSQGRGELFF. CDR3 nucleotide sequence: TGCGCCAGCAGCCAAGGGAGGGGGGAGCTGTTTTTT.

Of note for this clonotype: One end of the junction fails to match germline, which may point to a read error. The CDR3 DNA reads as TGTGCCAGTAGTATGGACTATGACATGAACACTGAATCTTTCTTT. Its protein product is CASSMDYDMNTESFF. V is TRBV19 and J is TRBJ1-1; no definite D call. Germline assignment: CDR1 LNHDA and CDR2 SQIVND (reference sequence). The CDR3 has 15 amino acids.